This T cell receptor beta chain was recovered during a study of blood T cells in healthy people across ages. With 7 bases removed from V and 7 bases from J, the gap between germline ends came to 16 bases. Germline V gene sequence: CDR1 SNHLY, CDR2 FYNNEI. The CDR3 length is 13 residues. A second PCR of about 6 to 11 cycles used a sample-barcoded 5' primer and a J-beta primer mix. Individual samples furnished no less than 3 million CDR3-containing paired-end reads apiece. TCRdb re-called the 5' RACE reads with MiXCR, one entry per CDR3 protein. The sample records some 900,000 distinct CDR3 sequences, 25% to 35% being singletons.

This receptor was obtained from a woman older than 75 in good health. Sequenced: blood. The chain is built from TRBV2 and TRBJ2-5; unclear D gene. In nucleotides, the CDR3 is TGTGCCAGCACCACAACGGACCCAGGGACCCAGTACTTC. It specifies CASTTTDPGTQYF.